This TCR beta chain comes out of a study of T-cell memory formation after mild COVID-19. At the level of the study: TCR clusters were largely donor specific. Study-wide findings and caveats: A balance of CD4 and CD8 characterized clones contracting day 15 to 85, whereas later expanders leaned CD4+. The appearance of some responding clones in pre-infection memory suggested that cross-reactive memory joined. Contracting CD4+ clones lay largely in CM and EM, with CD8+ ones residing in EMRA.

This clonotype was recorded many times. The antigen is undetermined. TCRdb reprocessed the 5' RACE reads via MiXCR and lists one record per CDR3 protein. The data show 400,000 to 500,000 distinct CDR3 sequences, roughly 26% seen once. This TCR came from an adult woman who had mild COVID-19 (a few samples of this study predate the infection). Cell type and time point are not known. The sequenced material came from PBMCs or a T cell subset sorted from them (not recorded which).

CDR3 nucleotide sequence: TGTGCCAGCAGCACTCAGACAGGGTTTGGCAATGAGCAGTTCTTC. Translation: CASSTQTGFGNEQFF. The rearrangement uses TRBV7-8 and TRBJ2-1; 7 bases align to TRBD1. V dropped 5 bases and J dropped 6; count of bases not matched to a gene: 10. The CDR3 contains 15 residues. The germline V gene encodes CDR1 SGHVS and CDR2 FQNEAQ.